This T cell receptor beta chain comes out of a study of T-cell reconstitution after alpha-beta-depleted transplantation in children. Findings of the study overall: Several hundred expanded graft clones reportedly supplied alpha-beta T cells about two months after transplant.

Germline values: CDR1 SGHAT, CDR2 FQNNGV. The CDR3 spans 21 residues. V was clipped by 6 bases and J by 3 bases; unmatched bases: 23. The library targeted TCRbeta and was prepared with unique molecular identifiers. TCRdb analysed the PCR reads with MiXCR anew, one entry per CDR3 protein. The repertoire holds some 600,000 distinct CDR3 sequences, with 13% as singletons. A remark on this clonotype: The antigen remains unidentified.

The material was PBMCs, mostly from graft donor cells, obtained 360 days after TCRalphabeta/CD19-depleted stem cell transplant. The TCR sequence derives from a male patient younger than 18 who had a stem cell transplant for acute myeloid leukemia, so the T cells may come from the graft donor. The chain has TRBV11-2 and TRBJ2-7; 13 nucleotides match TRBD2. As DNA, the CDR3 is TGTGCCAGCAGTTTCCTACGGCCCGGACTAGCGGGAGATGGATGGGGCTACGAGCAGTACTTC. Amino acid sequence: CASSFLRPGLAGDGWGYEQYF.